This record looks at one T cell receptor beta chain sequence and its context. The V end lost 4 bases, the J end lost 4 bases, and 11 bases lay between the germline ends. Germline V gene lookup returns CDR1 SGHDT and CDR2 YYEEEE. The CDR3 sequence is 13 residues long. The data were produced by immunoSEQ multiplex PCR, yet TCRdb's version contains in-frame clones alone and is incomplete. The table lists around 17,000 clones, 80% to 90% of them singletons. This sample stems from a study of technical replicates of blood from a handful of donors. This TCR derives from a human donor in good health. V and J are TRBV5-6 and TRBJ1-2; D perhaps matches TRBD1 (5 bases). Sequencing was done on a sample of PBMCs. CDR3 protein: CASSPDGGYGYTF. The CDR3 bases are TGTGCCAGCAGCCCGGACGGGGGCTATGGCTACACCTTC.